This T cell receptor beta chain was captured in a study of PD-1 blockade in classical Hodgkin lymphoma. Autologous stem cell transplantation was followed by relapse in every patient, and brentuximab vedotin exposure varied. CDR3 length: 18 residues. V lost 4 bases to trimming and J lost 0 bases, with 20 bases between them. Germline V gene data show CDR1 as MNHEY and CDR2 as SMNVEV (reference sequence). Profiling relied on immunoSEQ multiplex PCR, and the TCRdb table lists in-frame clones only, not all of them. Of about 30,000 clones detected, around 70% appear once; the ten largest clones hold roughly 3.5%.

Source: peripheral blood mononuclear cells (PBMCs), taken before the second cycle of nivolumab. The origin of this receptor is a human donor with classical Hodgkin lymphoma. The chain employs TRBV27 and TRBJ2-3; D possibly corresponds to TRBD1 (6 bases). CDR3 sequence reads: CASSSPRQAVSSTDTQYF. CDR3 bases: TGTGCCAGCAGTTCGCCCCGACAGGCCGTTTCGAGCACAGATACGCAGTATTTT.